Sequencing of this TCR beta chain was carried out in a study of T-cell memory formation after mild COVID-19 (dated by TCRdb to the early 2020s). For the study in its entirety: TCR sequence clusters from the two donors were largely donor specific. Longitudinal TCRalpha and TCRbeta repertoire sequencing tracked T-cell clones expanding and contracting after mild COVID-19 in a couple of donors. Two young, previously healthy adult volunteers made up the cohort, one male and one female.

What the work shows at the level of the full study, not this receptor alone: SARS-CoV-2 specificity of the second-wave clones peaking on day 37 was not confirmed. Only a couple of mild cases were covered in the study, and larger cohorts including severe cases with pre-infection samples were considered necessary. Contracting CD4+ clones were found mainly in CM and EM memory subsets, while CD8+ clones were enriched in EMRA. Some responding clones were detected in pre-infection memory, suggesting pre-existing cross-reactive memory T cells joined the SARS-CoV-2 response. Balanced CD4/CD8 phenotypes were observed for clones contracting from day 15 to 85, whereas a bias towards CD4+ was observed for a second wave of clones expanding from day 15 to 37.

The CDR3, cysteine through phenylalanine, is 15 amino acids long. Only CDR3 DNA remains: 45 bases, in frame from the first base. The germline ends are 13 bases apart after V is trimmed by 1 base and J by 6 bases. The germline V gene (reference sequence) provides CDR1 DFQATT and CDR2 SNEGSKA. Ficoll-Paque density gradient centrifugation was the method used to isolate PBMCs. Points on this clonotype: What antigen it recognizes has not been identified. No base quality values were provided; no much bigger clone lies one nucleotide off.

Instrument on record: Illumina NovaSeq 6000. TCRalpha and TCRbeta cDNA libraries were built by 5'RACE with constant-segment primers, adding sample barcodes and unique molecular identifiers. Trizol reagent was used to extract RNA from every sample. Libraries were amplified in two PCR steps, with a second sample barcode and Illumina TruSeq adapters added in the second step. Libraries were sequenced on an Illumina NovaSeq with 2 x 150 bp paired-end reads. Regarding the original processing steps: Demultiplexing of reads and collapsing into UMI-guided consensus sequences were performed with migec v1.2.7. With mixcr v2.1.11, UMI consensuses were aligned to TRA and TRB V and J templates and assembled into clonotypes. Clonotypes were classified as expanded or contracted when called significant by both edgeR and NoisET, with noise models trained on biological replicates. For edgeR calls, a false discovery rate-adjusted p below 0.01 and a log2 fold-change threshold of 1 were applied. As an exploratory analysis of dynamics, max-normalized trajectories of the 1000 most abundant clonotypes were examined with PCA combined with hierarchical clustering. The CD4 or CD8 phenotype of responding clones was assigned using the separately sequenced CD4+ and CD8+ repertoires. TCRdb reprocessed the public reads (quality trimming at Q25 with fastp, clone calling with MiXCR) and kept in-frame beta chains. Every distinct CDR3 protein forms one entry, paired with its most common genes and DNA. TCRdb assigned the V and J calls; the authors' analysis was not used. The sample data list 100,000 to 150,000 distinct CDR3 sequences, and 15% to 20% of these were observed just once. Jointly, the top ten make up 4.5% to 6.5% of the sample.

The sequence came from a man between 18 and 29 years old who had mild COVID-19 (a few samples of this study predate the infection). The sample titles of this study are shuffled in the database, so cell type and time point are left out; the donor was told from shared clones. Sequencing used PBMCs or a T cell subset sorted from them (not recorded which). Recombination connected TRBV20-1 to TRBJ1-6, with the identity of the D gene unclear. The nucleotide sequence reads TGCAGTGCTAGAGGTTCACACGGGCGTAATTCACCCCTCCACTTT. Translated, it gives CSARGSHGRNSPLHF.